The clone carrying this T cell receptor (beta chain) appeared once. The V and J ends lost 0 bases and 6 bases respectively, with 15 bases between them. This CDR3 comprises 16 residues. Germline V CDR1 and CDR2: MNHEY, SVGAGI. These data belong to a study of blood T cell repertoires in COVID-19. Overall study: Donors in the United States, Italy and Spain gave samples during acute or convalescent COVID-19. Nucleic acid was either cDNA or gDNA, and it came from T cells, B-cell-depleted T cells, or PBMCs.

Methods used by the authors: Reference gene primers were amplified, and this amplification served to estimate nucleated cell counts. Using immunoSEQ multiplex PCR, the repertoire was profiled, and TCRdb retains in-frame clones only, with some absent. The DNA was the basis for D and trimming; V, J and clone size are from that table. The table shows over 100,000 clones, with 84% occurring only once. V gene TRBV6-5 combines with J gene TRBJ2-1; possibly TRBD2 for D (6 bases). The receptor was isolated from a woman of 80 years or more with active or convalescent COVID-19. The sequenced sample consisted of peripheral blood. The CDR3 loop is CASSYSRRTISNEQFF. CDR3 DNA sequence: TGTGCCAGCAGTTACTCTCGAAGGACTATCAGCAATGAGCAGTTCTTC.